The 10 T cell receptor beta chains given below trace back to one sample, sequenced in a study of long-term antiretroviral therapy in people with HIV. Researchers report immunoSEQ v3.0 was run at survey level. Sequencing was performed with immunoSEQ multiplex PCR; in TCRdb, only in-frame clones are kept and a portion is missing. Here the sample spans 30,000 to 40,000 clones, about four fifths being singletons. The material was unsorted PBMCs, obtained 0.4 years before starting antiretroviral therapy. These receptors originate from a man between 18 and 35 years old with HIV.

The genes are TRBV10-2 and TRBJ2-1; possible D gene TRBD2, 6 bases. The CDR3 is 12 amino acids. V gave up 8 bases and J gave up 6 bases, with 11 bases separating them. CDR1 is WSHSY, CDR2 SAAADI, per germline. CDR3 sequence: CASALGGNEQFF. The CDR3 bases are TGCGCCAGCGCTTTGGGGGGCAATGAGCAGTTCTTC.

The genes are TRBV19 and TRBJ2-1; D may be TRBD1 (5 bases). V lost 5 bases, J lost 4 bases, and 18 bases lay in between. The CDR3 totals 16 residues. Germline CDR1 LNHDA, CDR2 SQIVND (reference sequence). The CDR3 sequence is CASSVQGAASYNEQFF. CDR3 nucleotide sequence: TGTGCCAGTAGTGTACAAGGGGCCGCCTCTTACAATGAGCAGTTCTTC.

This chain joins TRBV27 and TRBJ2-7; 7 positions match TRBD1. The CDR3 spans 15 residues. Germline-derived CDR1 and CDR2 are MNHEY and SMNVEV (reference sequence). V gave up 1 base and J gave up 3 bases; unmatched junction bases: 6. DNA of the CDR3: TGTGCCAGCAGTTTATATGGGGACAGCTTCTACGAGCAGTACTTC. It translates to CASSLYGDSFYEQYF.

The CDR3 coding sequence is TGTGCCAGCAGTTTATTCGGAGGTAACACCATATATTTT. It codes for CASSLFGGNTIYF. The chain is built from TRBV28 and TRBJ1-3; D gene uncertain. The CDR3 sequence is 13 residues long. CDR1 and CDR2 (germline): MDHEN, SYDVKM. The V gene lost 1 base and the J gene lost 7 bases, with 8 bases spanning the gap. Filled out from reference TRBV28 and TRBJ1-3, the complete variable domain reads DVKVTQSSRYLVKRTGEKVFLECVQDMDHENMFWYRQDPGLGLRLIYFSYDVKMKEKGDIPEGYSVSREKKERFSLILESASTNQTSMYLCASSLFGGNTIYFGEGSWLTVV.

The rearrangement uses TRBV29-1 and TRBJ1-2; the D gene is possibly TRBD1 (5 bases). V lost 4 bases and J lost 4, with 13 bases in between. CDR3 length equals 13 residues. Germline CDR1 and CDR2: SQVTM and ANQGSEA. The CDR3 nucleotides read TGCAGCGTTGTTATAATTGGGGGCTATGGCTACACCTTC. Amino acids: CSVVIIGGYGYTF.

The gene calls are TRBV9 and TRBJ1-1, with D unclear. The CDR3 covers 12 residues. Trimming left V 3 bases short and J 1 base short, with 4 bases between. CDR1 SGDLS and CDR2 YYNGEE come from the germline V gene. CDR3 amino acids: CASSGRNTEAFF. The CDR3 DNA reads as TGTGCCAGCAGCGGACGGAACACTGAAGCTTTCTTT. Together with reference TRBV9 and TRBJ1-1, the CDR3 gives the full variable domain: DSGVTQTPKHLITATGQRVTLRCSPRSGDLSVYWYQQSLDQGLQFLIQYYNGEERAKGNILERFSAQQFPDLHSELNLSSLELGDSALYFCASSGRNTEAFFGQGTRLTVV.

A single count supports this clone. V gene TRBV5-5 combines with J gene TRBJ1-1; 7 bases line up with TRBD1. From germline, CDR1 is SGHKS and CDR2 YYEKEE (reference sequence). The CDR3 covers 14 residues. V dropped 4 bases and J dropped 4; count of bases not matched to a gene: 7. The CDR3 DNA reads TGTGCCAGCAGCAATCCAGGGGGGGGCACTGAAGCTTTCTTT. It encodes CASSNPGGGTEAFF.

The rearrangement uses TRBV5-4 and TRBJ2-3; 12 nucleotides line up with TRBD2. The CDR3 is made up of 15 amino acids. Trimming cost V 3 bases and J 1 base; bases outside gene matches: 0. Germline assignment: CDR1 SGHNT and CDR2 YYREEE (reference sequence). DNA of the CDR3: TGTGCCAGCAGCTGGACTAGCGGGGGCACAGATACGCAGTATTTT. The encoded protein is CASSWTSGGTDTQYF.

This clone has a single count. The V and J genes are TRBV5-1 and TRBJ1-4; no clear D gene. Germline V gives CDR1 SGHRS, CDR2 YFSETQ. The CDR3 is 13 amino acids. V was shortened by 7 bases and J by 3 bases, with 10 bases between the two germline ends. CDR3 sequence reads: CASGVGPNEKLFF. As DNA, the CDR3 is TGCGCCAGCGGGGTAGGCCCTAATGAAAAACTGTTTTTT.

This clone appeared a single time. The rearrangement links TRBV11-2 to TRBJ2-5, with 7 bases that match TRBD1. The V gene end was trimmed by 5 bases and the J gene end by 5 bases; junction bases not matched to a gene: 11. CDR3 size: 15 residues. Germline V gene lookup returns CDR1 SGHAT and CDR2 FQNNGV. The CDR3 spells CASSPSIARGETQYF. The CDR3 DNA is TGTGCCAGCAGCCCCTCTATCGCCAGGGGGGAGACCCAGTACTTC.